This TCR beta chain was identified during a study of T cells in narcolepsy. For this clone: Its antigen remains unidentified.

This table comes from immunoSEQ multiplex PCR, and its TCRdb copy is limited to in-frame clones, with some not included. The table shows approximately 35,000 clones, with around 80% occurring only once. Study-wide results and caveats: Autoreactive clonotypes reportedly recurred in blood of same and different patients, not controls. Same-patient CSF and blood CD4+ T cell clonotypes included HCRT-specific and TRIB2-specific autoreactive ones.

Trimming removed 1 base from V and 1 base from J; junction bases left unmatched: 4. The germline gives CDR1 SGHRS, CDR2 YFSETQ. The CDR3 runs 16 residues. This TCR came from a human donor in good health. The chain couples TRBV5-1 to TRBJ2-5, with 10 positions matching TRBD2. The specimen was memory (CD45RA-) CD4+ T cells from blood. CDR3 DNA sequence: TGCGCCAGCAGCTTGAGGAGCGGGGGGGGCCAAGAGACCCAGTACTTC. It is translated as CASSLRSGGGQETQYF. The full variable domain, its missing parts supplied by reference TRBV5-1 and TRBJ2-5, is KAGVTQTPRYLIKTRGQQVTLSCSPISGHRSVSWYQQTPGQGLQFLFEYFSETQRNKGNFPGRFSGRQFSNSRSEMNVSTLELGDSALYLCASSLRSGGGQETQYFGPGTRLLVL.